A single sample gave rise to the 29 T cell receptor beta chains below, sequenced in a study of T cells after yellow fever vaccination. TCRdb re-called the 5' RACE reads through MiXCR, storing one row per CDR3 protein. The sample has approximately 300,000 distinct CDR3 sequences, more than 8.5% seen once. The sample was PBMCs, taken on the day of the first yellow fever vaccination. The receptors were gathered from a man younger than 30 who received the YFV17D yellow fever vaccine.

This clonotype was found many times. The chain is built from TRBV5-1 and TRBJ2-2, with TRBD1 as a possible D gene (7 bases). This CDR3 has 15 residues. V dropped 4 bases and J dropped 0 bases, with 10 bases sitting between them. In germline, CDR1 is SGHRS, CDR2 YFSETQ. The CDR3 DNA follows: TGCGCCAGCAGCCGCGGGACAGCGAACACCGGGGAGCTGTTTTTT. Translating gives CASSRGTANTGELFF.

The V gene is TRBV4-1, the J gene TRBJ2-2, with 9 bases aligning to TRBD2. With 9 bases clipped from V and 1 base from J, the junction kept 15 bases outside the gene matches. The CDR3 is made up of 18 amino acids. Germline-derived CDR1 and CDR2 are MGHRA and YSYEKL. The CDR3 sequence: CASRLAESGQRNTGELFF. As DNA, the CDR3 is TGCGCCAGTAGACTAGCGGAGTCCGGACAAAGGAACACCGGGGAGCTGTTTTTT.

This clonotype was detected only a few times. CDR3 amino acids: CASSQYHMAGNEKLFF. The CDR3 region has the DNA TGTGCCAGCAGCCAGTACCACATGGCGGGAAATGAAAAACTGTTTTTT. The J gene is TRBJ1-4, the V gene TRBV4-2; D remains ambiguous. Germline V gene sequence: CDR1 LGHNA, CDR2 YNFKEQ. V lost 3 bases and J 5 bases, leaving 16 bases between the germline ends. The CDR3 has 16 residues.

The table lists this clonotype with many counts. The chain couples TRBV10-3 to TRBJ2-1; D might be TRBD2 (6 bases). CDR1 ENHRY and CDR2 SYGVKD come from the germline V gene. Trimming stripped 6 bases from V and 4 bases from J, with 16 bases between. CDR3 length equals 15 residues. CDR3 bases: TGTGCCATCAGGGGTTTCTTCGGGGGATACAATGAGCAGTTCTTC. Residues: CAIRGFFGGYNEQFF.

This clonotype has more than one count but fewer than ten. This chain links TRBV20-1 with TRBJ1-6, with a weak D call TRBD1 (5 bases). V lost 0 bases to trimming and J lost 0 bases, with 6 bases between them. Germline loops: CDR1 DFQATT, CDR2 SNEGSKA (reference sequence). This CDR3 is built from 15 residues. The CDR3 coding sequence is TGCAGTGCTAGAGACGACAGCTCCTATAATTCACCCCTCCACTTT. This codes for CSARDDSSYNSPLHF.

This clonotype was picked up a small number of times. V usage is TRBV7-2 and J usage is TRBJ2-2; 10 positions agree with TRBD1. V dropped 4 bases and J dropped 6; count of bases not matched to a gene: 5. The CDR3 totals 15 residues. CDR1 is SGHTA and CDR2 is FQGNSA in the germline V gene. This CDR3 reads CASSSGTGVPGELFF. CDR3 nucleotide sequence: TGTGCCAGCAGCTCAGGGACAGGGGTTCCCGGGGAGCTGTTTTTT.

The rearrangement links TRBV5-1 to TRBJ1-2; 9 nucleotides align to TRBD1. The CDR3 runs 13 residues. Germline values: CDR1 SGHRS, CDR2 YFSETQ. The J segment lost 8 bases and the V segment lost 3 bases, leaving 5 bases of the junction unmatched. Written as DNA, the CDR3 is TGCGCCAGCAGCTGGACAGGGGTGGAAGGCTACACCTTC. It codes for CASSWTGVEGYTF.

This clonotype was detected only a few times. The chain has TRBV7-2 and TRBJ2-3, with TRBD1 matching over 7 bases. Germline V gene data show CDR1 as SGHTA and CDR2 as FQGNSA. The CDR3 is made up of 15 amino acids. The V and J ends lost 5 bases and 5 bases, in that order; junction bases with no gene match: 10. The CDR3 loop is CASSPMTGSRDTQYF. DNA of the CDR3: TGTGCCAGCAGCCCGATGACAGGGAGTAGAGATACGCAGTATTTT.

The chain links TRBV5-1 to TRBJ2-3; 7 nucleotides line up with TRBD2. V shed 2 bases and J 2 bases; nucleotides not matched to a gene: 5. The germline V gene encodes CDR1 SGHRS and CDR2 YFSETQ. CDR3 length equals 15 residues. The CDR3 nucleotides are TGCGCCAGCAGCTTCCCGGGACTACCCACAGATACGCAGTATTTT. Translated, it gives CASSFPGLPTDTQYF.

This clonotype has a handful of counts. CDR3: CASRGTGKFTYEQYF. Here the CDR3 DNA reads TGTGCCAGCAGGGGAACAGGGAAGTTTACCTACGAGCAGTACTTC. V usage is TRBV27 and J usage is TRBJ2-7, with D maybe TRBD1 (6 bases). Germline V gene sequence: CDR1 MNHEY, CDR2 SMNVEV (reference sequence). The V gene lost 6 bases and the J gene lost 2 bases, with 17 bases spanning the gap. CDR3 length: 15 residues.

In nucleotides, the CDR3 is TGCGCCAGCAGCGCAGGGCGCGGAGAGGTGAATGAGCAGTTCTTC. Protein sequence: CASSAGRGEVNEQFF. The J gene is TRBJ2-1, the V gene TRBV5-1, with D perhaps TRBD1 (5 bases). V lost 4 bases, J lost 7 bases, and 18 bases lay in between. Germline CDR1 SGHRS, CDR2 YFSETQ. The length of the CDR3 is 15 residues. Full variable domain (outside the CDR3, taken from reference TRBV5-1 and TRBJ2-1): KAGVTQTPRYLIKTRGQQVTLSCSPISGHRSVSWYQQTPGQGLQFLFEYFSETQRNKGNFPGRFSGRQFSNSRSEMNVSTLELGDSALYLCASSAGRGEVNEQFFGPGTRLTVL.

The gene calls are TRBV12-3 or TRBV12-4 and TRBJ2-1, with TRBD2 matching over 10 bases. V lost 7 bases and J lost 2; bases outside the gene matches: 14. The CDR3 loop spans 18 amino acids. Written as DNA, the CDR3 is TGTGCCAGCACCCCAGGGGGATCGAGCGGGGGGGCCTACAATGAGCAGTTCTTC. It translates to CASTPGGSSGGAYNEQFF.

In regard to this clonotype: It may be a read error: a sequence one base away is much more abundant. The chain uses TRBV4-2 and TRBJ2-7; either TRBD1 or TRBD2 may supply D (5 bases each). The CDR3 is made up of 13 amino acids. V was pared by 5 bases and J by 5 bases, with 13 bases between. Germline values: CDR1 LGHNA, CDR2 YNFKEQ. Written as DNA, the CDR3 is TGTGCCAGCAGCAGGAATTTGGGACACGAGCAGTACTTC. Amino acid sequence: CASSRNLGHEQYF.

In this sample, this clonotype turned up once. The V call is TRBV4-1, the J call TRBJ2-2; no clear D gene. The CDR3 has 15 amino acids. CDR1 and CDR2 (germline): MGHRA, YSYEKL. V lost 2 bases and J lost 6, with 13 bases in between. The CDR3 reads CASSQTFGQAGELFF. DNA of the CDR3: TGCGCCAGCAGCCAAACATTCGGGCAGGCCGGGGAGCTGTTTTTT.

This clonotype came up a few times. The J gene is TRBJ2-2, the V gene TRBV3-1; D is possibly TRBD1 (6 bases). CDR1 is LGHDT, CDR2 YNNKEL, per germline (reference sequence). V was trimmed by 5 bases and J by 3 bases, leaving 10 bases between them. This CDR3 contains 14 residues. CDR3 protein: CASSNREYTGELFF. DNA for the CDR3: TGTGCCAGCAGCAACAGGGAATACACCGGGGAGCTGTTTTTT. Full variable domain (rest looked up from reference TRBV3-1 and TRBJ2-2): DTAVSQTPKYLVTQMGNDKSIKCEQNLGHDTMYWYKQDSKKFLKIMFSYNNKELIINETVPNRFSPKSPDKAHLNLHINSLELGDSAVYFCASSNREYTGELFFGEGSRLTVL.

This clonotype was seen repeatedly, ten times or more. The chain has TRBV14 and TRBJ2-1; D is unresolved. The germline V and J ends were trimmed by 0 bases and 7 bases, with 10 bases remaining between them. This CDR3 has 14 amino acids. Germline V gives CDR1 SGHDN, CDR2 FVKESK. The CDR3 coding sequence is TGTGCCAGCAGCCAAGATATCAGCCTAAATGAGCAGTTCTTC. Translation gives CASSQDISLNEQFF.

This clonotype was found a few times. The rearrangement joins TRBV12-3 or TRBV12-4 to TRBJ2-4; no clear D. CDR3 length: 13 amino acids. V lost 6 bases, J lost 9 bases, and 15 bases lay in between. CDR3 protein: CASSRGVFSIQYF. CDR3 DNA sequence: TGTGCCAGCAGCCGTGGTGTCTTCAGCATTCAGTACTTC.

The rearrangement links TRBV4-1 to TRBJ2-3, with TRBD1 identical over 9 bases. Unmatched junction bases numbered 6, after V lost 1 base and J lost 1 base. This CDR3 is 17 amino acids long. Germline values: CDR1 MGHRA, CDR2 YSYEKL. CDR3 loop: CASSQVGRDRGTDTQYF. CDR3 nucleotides: TGCGCCAGCAGCCAAGTGGGCCGGGACAGGGGCACAGATACGCAGTATTTT.

Many counts were recorded for this clonotype. This chain links TRBV5-1 with TRBJ1-1; weak D call: TRBD1 (6 bases). V dropped 3 bases and J dropped 5 bases, with 17 bases sitting between them. This CDR3 is 15 amino acids long. Germline V gives CDR1 SGHRS, CDR2 YFSETQ. This chain's CDR3 is CASSYARGGKTEAFF. The DNA of the CDR3 is TGCGCCAGCAGCTATGCTAGAGGGGGGAAAACTGAAGCTTTCTTT.

This rearrangement joins TRBV9 to TRBJ2-3; no clear D. The CDR3 has 13 residues. V lost 4 bases, J lost 3 bases, and 9 bases lay in between. Germline values: CDR1 SGDLS, CDR2 YYNGEE. In DNA, the CDR3 is TGTGCCAGCAGCCCGACTCAGACAGATACGCAGTATTTT. Translation gives CASSPTQTDTQYF.

This clonotype was counted a few times. V and J are TRBV15 and TRBJ1-3; TRBD1 agrees at 7 bases. The J segment lost 0 bases and the V segment lost 11 bases, leaving 7 bases of the junction unmatched. Germline V gene data show CDR1 as LNHNV and CDR2 as YYDKDF (reference sequence). The CDR3 covers 14 residues. The DNA of the CDR3 is TGTGCCGCAGGGACAGACACCTCTGGAAACACCATATATTTT. Protein sequence: CAAGTDTSGNTIYF.

The rearrangement links TRBV5-1 to TRBJ2-5, with TRBD1 matching over 7 bases. In germline, CDR1 is SGHRS, CDR2 YFSETQ. This CDR3 has 14 amino acids. After removal of 2 bases from V and 3 bases from J, the junction contained 4 bases not matched to a gene. This CDR3 reads CASSFGDRKETQYF. DNA for the CDR3: TGCGCCAGCAGCTTCGGGGACAGAAAAGAGACCCAGTACTTC.

This clonotype was seen only a few times. CDR3 amino acids: CASYREQYV. CDR3 in DNA: TGCGCCAGTTACAGAGAGCAGTACGTC. The chain has TRBV5-1 and TRBJ2-7; D is ambiguous. V was clipped by 8 bases and J by 7 bases, with 7 bases between them. Germline V gene data show CDR1 as SGHRS and CDR2 as YFSETQ. The CDR3 runs to 9 residues.

The table lists this clonotype with many counts. V usage is TRBV5-1 and J usage is TRBJ2-5; no clear D. V dropped 1 base and J dropped 3 bases, with 13 bases sitting between them. Germline V lookup: CDR1 SGHRS, CDR2 YFSETQ. CDR3 length equals 15 residues. Here the CDR3 reads CASSLLSRNEETQYF. In nucleotides, the CDR3 is TGCGCCAGCAGCTTGTTGTCGAGGAATGAAGAGACCCAGTACTTC. The full variable domain, in which reference TRBV5-1 and TRBJ2-5 provide the parts outside the CDR3, is KAGVTQTPRYLIKTRGQQVTLSCSPISGHRSVSWYQQTPGQGLQFLFEYFSETQRNKGNFPGRFSGRQFSNSRSEMNVSTLELGDSALYLCASSLLSRNEETQYFGPGTRLLVL.

The chain links TRBV3-1 to TRBJ2-5, with D uncertain. The germline CDR1 and CDR2 sequences are LGHDT and YNNKEL (reference sequence). The germline V and J ends were trimmed by 4 bases and 0 bases, with 12 bases remaining between them. The CDR3 length is 15 residues. The DNA for the CDR3 is TGTGCCAGCAGCCCGTTGGCGAGGTACCAAGAGACCCAGTACTTC. This sequence encodes CASSPLARYQETQYF.

This clonotype was counted only a few times. The V call is TRBV3-1, the J call TRBJ2-1; TRBD2 agrees at 7 bases. This CDR3 has 16 amino acids. Per germline, CDR1 LGHDT and CDR2 YNNKEL (reference sequence). V shed 0 bases and J 4 bases; nucleotides not matched to a gene: 6. The CDR3 nucleotides read TGTGCCAGCAGCCAAGAGGCTAGCGGCGGGTACAATGAGCAGTTCTTC. It codes for CASSQEASGGYNEQFF.

This clonotype was counted between two and nine times. The chain employs TRBV7-9 and TRBJ2-1; D might be TRBD2 (6 bases). V was cut by 10 bases and J by 3 bases, with 16 bases left in between. CDR1 is SEHNR and CDR2 is FQNEAQ in the germline V gene (reference sequence). This CDR3 region has 14 residues. The CDR3 DNA sequence: TGTGCCACCCCTGACTCGGGGGTCTACAATGAGCAGTTCTTC. It encodes CATPDSGVYNEQFF.

In this sample, this clonotype turned up a few times. The rearrangement joins TRBV2 to TRBJ2-2; D might be TRBD1 or TRBD2, each matching 5 bases. There are 16 residues in the CDR3. Deletions cut 3 bases from V and 5 bases from J, with 16 bases between. Looked up from germline, CDR1 is SNHLY and CDR2 is FYNNEI. CDR3 residues: CASSDGTLRLTGELFF. DNA of the CDR3: TGTGCCAGCAGTGACGGGACCCTACGTTTAACCGGGGAGCTGTTTTTT.

The rearrangement links TRBV7-2 to TRBJ1-3; no clear D. CDR1 SGHTA and CDR2 FQGNSA come from the germline V gene. The CDR3 sequence is 15 residues long. Trimming removed 5 bases at V and 1 base at J, with 12 bases between. CDR3 sequence reads: CASSKRGGSGNTIYF. For the CDR3, the DNA is TGTGCCAGCAGCAAACGAGGCGGTTCTGGAAACACCATATATTTT. The full variable domain, in which reference TRBV7-2 and TRBJ1-3 provide the parts outside the CDR3, is GAGVSQSPSNKVTEKGKDVELRCDPISGHTALYWYRQSLGQGLEFLIYFQGNSAPDKSGLPSDRFSAERTGGSVSTLTIQRTQQEDSAVYLCASSKRGGSGNTIYFGEGSWLTVV.